These 3 T cell receptor beta chains share one sample of origin, sequenced in a study of OX40 agonist ivuxolimab in advanced cancers. The protocol was immunoSEQ multiplex PCR, while the TCRdb copy is restricted to in-frame clones and leaves out a portion. The sample holds 20,000 or so clones, around 82% seen once. This specimen was CD4+ or CD8+ T cells sorted from blood, taken in a trial of the OX40 agonist ivuxolimab. These receptors originate from an adult with an advanced solid tumor such as melanoma, head and neck, liver or kidney cancer.

The J gene is TRBJ1-4, the V gene TRBV19, with 7 bases that match TRBD1. This CDR3 has 15 residues. Per the germline V gene, CDR1 is LNHDA and CDR2 is SQIVND (reference sequence). V lost 8 bases and J lost 0; bases outside the gene matches: 6. The CDR3: CASLSGTATNEKLFF. The CDR3 DNA reads as TGTGCCAGTCTATCCGGGACAGCAACTAATGAAAAACTGTTTTTT.

This clone appeared a single time. CDR3 DNA sequence: TGTGCCAGCAGCCCAGACTGGAACTATGGCTACACCTTC. Protein sequence: CASSPDWNYGYTF. The chain combines TRBV5-5 with TRBJ1-2; D gene unclear. V lost 4 bases and J lost 2, with 9 bases in between. Germline V gene lookup returns CDR1 SGHKS and CDR2 YYEKEE (reference sequence). This CDR3 is 13 amino acids long.

This chain connects TRBV5-5 to TRBJ1-2; TRBD1 aligns across 11 bases. J gave up 5 bases and V 4 bases, and 7 bases lay outside the gene matches. Germline lookup yields CDR1 SGHKS and CDR2 YYEKEE (reference sequence). The CDR3 is 15 residues long. The CDR3 spells CASSTRTGGEYGYTF. The CDR3 region has the DNA TGTGCCAGCAGCACTAGGACAGGGGGCGAGTATGGCTACACCTTC.